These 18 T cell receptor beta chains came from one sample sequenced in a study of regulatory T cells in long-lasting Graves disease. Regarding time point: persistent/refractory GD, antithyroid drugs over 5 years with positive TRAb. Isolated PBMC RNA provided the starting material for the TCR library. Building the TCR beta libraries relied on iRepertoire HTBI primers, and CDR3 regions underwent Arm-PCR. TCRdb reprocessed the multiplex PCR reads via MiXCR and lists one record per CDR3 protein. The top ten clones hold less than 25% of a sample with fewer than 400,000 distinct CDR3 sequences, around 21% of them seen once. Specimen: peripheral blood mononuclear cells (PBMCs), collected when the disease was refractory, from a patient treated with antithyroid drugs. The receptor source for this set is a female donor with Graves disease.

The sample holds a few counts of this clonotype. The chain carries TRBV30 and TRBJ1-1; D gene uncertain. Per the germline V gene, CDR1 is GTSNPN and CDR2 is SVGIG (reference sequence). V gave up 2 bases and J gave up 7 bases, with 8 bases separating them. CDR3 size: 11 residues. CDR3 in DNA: TGTGCCTGGAGTTACGGTCTTGAAGCTTTCTTT. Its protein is CAWSYGLEAFF.

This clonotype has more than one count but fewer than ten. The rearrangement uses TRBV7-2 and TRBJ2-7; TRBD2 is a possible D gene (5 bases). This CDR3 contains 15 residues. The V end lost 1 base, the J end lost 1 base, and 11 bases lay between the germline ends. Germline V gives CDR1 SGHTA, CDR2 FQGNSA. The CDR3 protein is CASSLGDGESYEQYF. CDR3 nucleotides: TGTGCCAGCAGCTTAGGTGATGGGGAGTCCTACGAGCAGTACTTC.

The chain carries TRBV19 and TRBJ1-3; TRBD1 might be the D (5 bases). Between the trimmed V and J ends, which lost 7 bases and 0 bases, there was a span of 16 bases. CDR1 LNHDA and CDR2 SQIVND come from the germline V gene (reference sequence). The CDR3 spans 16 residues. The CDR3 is CASTYPGTSSGNTIYF. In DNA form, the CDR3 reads TGTGCCAGTACCTATCCCGGGACGAGCTCTGGAAACACCATATATTTT.

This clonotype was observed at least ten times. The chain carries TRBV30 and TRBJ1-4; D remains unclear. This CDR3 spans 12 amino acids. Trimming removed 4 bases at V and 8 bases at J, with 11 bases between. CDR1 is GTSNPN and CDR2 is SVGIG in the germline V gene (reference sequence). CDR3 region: CAWNLVGEKLFF. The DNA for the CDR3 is TGTGCCTGGAATTTGGTCGGAGAAAAACTGTTTTTT.

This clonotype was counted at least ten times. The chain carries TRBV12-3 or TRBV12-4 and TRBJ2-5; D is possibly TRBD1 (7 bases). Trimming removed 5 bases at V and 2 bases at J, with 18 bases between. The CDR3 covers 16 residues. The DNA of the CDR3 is TGTGCCAGCAGTACCATCAAGACAGGGACTCAAGAGACCCAGTACTTC. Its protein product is CASSTIKTGTQETQYF.

CDR3 in DNA: TGTGCCAGCAGTTTCCAGACCCTAGCCCGACCCTACAATGAGCAGTTCTTC. Amino acid sequence: CASSFQTLARPYNEQFF. The chain carries TRBV12-3 or TRBV12-4 and TRBJ2-1; possibly TRBD2 for D (5 bases). V was pared by 3 bases and J by 2 bases, with 17 bases between. The length of the CDR3 is 17 residues.

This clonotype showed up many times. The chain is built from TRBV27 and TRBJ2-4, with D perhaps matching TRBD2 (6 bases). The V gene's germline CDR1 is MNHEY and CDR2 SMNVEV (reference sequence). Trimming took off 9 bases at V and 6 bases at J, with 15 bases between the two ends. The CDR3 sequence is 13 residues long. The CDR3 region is CASSAGIGNIQYF. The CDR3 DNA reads TGTGCCAGTTCTGCGGGGATCGGAAACATTCAGTACTTC.

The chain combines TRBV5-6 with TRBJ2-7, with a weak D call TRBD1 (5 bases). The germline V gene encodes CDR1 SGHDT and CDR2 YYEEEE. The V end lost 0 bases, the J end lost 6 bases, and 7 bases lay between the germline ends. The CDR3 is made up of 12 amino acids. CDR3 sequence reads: CASSLAQAEQYF. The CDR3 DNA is TGTGCCAGCAGCTTGGCACAGGCCGAGCAGTACTTC.

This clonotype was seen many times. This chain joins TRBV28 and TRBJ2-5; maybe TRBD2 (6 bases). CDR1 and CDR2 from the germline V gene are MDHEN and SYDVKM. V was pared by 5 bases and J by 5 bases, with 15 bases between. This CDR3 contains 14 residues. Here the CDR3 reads CASSARAGWETQYF. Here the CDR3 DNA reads TGTGCCAGCAGTGCCCGGGCGGGGTGGGAGACCCAGTACTTC.

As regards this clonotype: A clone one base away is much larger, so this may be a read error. DNA of the CDR3: TGTGCCAGCAGTGCGGCAGAATACGAGCAGTACTTC. It yields the protein CASSAAEYEQYF. The gene calls are TRBV2 and TRBJ2-7; the D is unclear. Germline V gene sequence: CDR1 SNHLY, CDR2 FYNNEI. This CDR3 has 12 amino acids. V was shortened by 4 bases and J by 4 bases, with 8 bases between the two germline ends.

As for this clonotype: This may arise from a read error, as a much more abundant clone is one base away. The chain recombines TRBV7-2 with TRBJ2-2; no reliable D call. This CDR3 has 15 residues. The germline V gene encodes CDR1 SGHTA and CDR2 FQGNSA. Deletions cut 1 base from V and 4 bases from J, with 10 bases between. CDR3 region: CASSLVRSSTGELFF. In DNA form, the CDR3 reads TGTGCCAGCAGCTTAGTGAGGTCGAGCACCGGGGAGCTGTTTTTT.

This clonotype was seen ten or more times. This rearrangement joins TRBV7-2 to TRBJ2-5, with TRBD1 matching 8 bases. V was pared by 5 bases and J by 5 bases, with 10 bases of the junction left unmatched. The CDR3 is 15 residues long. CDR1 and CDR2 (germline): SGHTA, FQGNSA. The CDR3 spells CASSQIRGLQETQYF. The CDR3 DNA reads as TGTGCCAGCAGCCAAATCAGGGGGCTTCAGGAGACCCAGTACTTC.

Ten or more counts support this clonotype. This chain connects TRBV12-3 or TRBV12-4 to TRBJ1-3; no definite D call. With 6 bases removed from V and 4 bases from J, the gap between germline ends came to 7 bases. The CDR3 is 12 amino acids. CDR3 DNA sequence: TGTGCCAGCAGCTTATCCGGAAACACCATATATTTT. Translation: CASSLSGNTIYF.

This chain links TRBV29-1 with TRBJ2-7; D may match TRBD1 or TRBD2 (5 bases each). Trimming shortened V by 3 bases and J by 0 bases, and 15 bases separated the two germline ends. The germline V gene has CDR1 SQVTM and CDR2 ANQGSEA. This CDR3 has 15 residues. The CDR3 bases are TGCAGCGTTGAGGTCCGGGGCCTACTCTCCTACGAGCAGTACTTC. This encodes CSVEVRGLLSYEQYF.

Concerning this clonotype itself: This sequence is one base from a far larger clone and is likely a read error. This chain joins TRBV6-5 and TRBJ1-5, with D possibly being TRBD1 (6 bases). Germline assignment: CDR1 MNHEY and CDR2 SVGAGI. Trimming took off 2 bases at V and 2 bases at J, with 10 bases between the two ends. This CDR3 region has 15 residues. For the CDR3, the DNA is TGTGCCAGCAGTTACGTGGCAGGGGGCAATCAGCCCCAGCATTTT. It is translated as CASSYVAGGNQPQHF.

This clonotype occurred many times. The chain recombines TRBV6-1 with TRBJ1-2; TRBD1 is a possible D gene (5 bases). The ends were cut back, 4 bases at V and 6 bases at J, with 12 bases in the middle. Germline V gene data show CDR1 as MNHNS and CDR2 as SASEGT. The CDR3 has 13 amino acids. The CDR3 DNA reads TGTGCCAGCAGTGTAGGGGCAGAGGATGGCTACACCTTC. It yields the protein CASSVGAEDGYTF.

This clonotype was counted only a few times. The CDR3 bases are TGTGCCAGCAGTTACTCGGCACCTGAAAGTCCCGGGAAACAGAGGGAGTTCAGCAATCAGCCCCAGCATTTT. The encoded protein is CASSYSAPESPGKQREFSNQPQHF. The rearrangement links TRBV6-6 to TRBJ1-5; D remains unclear. CDR3 size: 24 residues. Germline V gene data show CDR1 as MNHNY and CDR2 as SVGAGI (reference sequence). Between the trimmed V and J ends, which lost 0 bases and 1 base, there was a span of 34 bases.

CDR3 sequence (DNA): TGTGCCAGCAGCCAAATCGAGGGGAATTCACCCCTCCACTTT. It codes for CASSQIEGNSPLHF. The chain joins TRBV7-2 to TRBJ1-6; D is perhaps TRBD1 (5 bases). Trimming took off 5 bases at V and 7 bases at J, with 12 bases between the two ends. The germline V gene has CDR1 SGHTA and CDR2 FQGNSA. This CDR3 contains 14 residues.